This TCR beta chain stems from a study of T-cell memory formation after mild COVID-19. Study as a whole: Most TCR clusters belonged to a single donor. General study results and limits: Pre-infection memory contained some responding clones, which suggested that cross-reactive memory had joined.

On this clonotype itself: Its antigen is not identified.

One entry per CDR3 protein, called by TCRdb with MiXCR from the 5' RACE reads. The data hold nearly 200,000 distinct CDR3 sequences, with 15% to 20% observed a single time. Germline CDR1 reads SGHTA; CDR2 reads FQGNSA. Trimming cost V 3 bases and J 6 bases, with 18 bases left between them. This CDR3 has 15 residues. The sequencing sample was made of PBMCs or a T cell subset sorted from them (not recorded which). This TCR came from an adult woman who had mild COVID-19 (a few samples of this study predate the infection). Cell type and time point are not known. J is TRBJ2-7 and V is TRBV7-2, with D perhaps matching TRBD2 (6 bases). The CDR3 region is CASSFTFGGMGEQYF. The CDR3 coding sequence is TGTGCCAGCAGCTTCACTTTTGGCGGGATGGGCGAGCAGTACTTC.